What follows are 3 T cell receptor beta chains derived from one specimen sequenced in a study of T cell responses to AZD1222 COVID-19 vaccine. Libraries were prepared by immunoSEQ multiplex PCR; TCRdb keeps only in-frame clonotypes and omits some of them. The sample contains 35,000 to 45,000 clones, around 81% of which appear only once. This material consisted of peripheral blood, taken on day 0 of AZD1222 vaccination. All receptors derive from an adult in good health.

The chain couples TRBV29-1 to TRBJ2-5, with no clear D. The CDR3 extends over 13 amino acids. Between the trimmed V and J ends, which lost 6 bases and 4 bases, there was a span of 15 bases. The V gene's germline CDR1 is SQVTM and CDR2 ANQGSEA. This chain's CDR3 is CSVNIAARETQYF. CDR3 bases: TGCAGCGTCAACATAGCTGCCCGAGAGACCCAGTACTTC.

This clone has just a few counts. In nucleotides, the CDR3 is TGCGCCAGCAGCTTGGGGGGACAGGGCTATGAAAAACTGTTTTTT. It codes for CASSLGGQGYEKLFF. The chain joins TRBV5-1 to TRBJ1-4; TRBD1 agrees at 9 bases. Germline trimming cut 0 bases from V and 6 bases from J; bases unmatched to any gene: 3. The CDR3 runs 15 residues. Germline assignment: CDR1 SGHRS and CDR2 YFSETQ.

This rearrangement joins TRBV2 to TRBJ1-2; TRBD1 is a possible D gene (5 bases). This CDR3 is built from 14 residues. Trimming stripped 4 bases from V and 4 bases from J, with 13 bases between. CDR1 and CDR2 (germline): SNHLY, FYNNEI. CDR3 amino acids: CASSGQLLPYGYTF. CDR3 bases: TGTGCCAGCAGTGGACAGTTACTCCCCTATGGCTACACCTTC.